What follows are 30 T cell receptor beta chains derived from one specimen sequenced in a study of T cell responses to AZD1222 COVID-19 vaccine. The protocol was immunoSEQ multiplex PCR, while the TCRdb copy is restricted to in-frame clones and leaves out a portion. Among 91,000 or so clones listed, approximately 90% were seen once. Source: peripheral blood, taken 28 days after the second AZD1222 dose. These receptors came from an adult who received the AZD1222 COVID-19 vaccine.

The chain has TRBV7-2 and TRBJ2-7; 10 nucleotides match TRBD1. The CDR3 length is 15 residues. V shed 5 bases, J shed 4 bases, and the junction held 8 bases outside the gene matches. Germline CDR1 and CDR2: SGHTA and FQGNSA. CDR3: CASSTQTGGEYEQYF. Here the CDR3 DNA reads TGTGCCAGCAGCACCCAGACAGGGGGCGAGTACGAGCAGTACTTC.

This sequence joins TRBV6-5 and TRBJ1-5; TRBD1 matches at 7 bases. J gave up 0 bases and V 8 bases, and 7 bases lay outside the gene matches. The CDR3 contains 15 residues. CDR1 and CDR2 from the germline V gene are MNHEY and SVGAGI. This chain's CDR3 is CASQRNRGSNQPQHF. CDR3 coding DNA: TGTGCCAGCCAGCGGAACAGGGGTAGCAATCAGCCCCAGCATTTT.

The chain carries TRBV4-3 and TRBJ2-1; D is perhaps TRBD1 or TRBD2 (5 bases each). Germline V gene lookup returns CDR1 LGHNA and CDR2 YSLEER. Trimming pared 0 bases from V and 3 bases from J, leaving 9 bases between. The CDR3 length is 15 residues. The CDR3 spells CASSQDREYYNEQFF. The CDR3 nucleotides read TGCGCCAGCAGCCAAGACAGGGAGTACTACAATGAGCAGTTCTTC.

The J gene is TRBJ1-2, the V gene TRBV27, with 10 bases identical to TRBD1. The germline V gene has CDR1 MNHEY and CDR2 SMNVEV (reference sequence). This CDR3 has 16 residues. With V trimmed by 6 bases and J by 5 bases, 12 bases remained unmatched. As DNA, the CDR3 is TGTGCCAGCAGGCTAACCCCGGGACAGGGGAGGTATGGCTACACCTTC. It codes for CASRLTPGQGRYGYTF.

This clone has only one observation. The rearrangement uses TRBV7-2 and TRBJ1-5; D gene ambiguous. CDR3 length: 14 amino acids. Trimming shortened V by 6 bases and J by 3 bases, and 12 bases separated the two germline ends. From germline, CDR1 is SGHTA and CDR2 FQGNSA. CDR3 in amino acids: CASSPGGINQPQHF. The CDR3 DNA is TGTGCCAGCAGTCCAGGCGGGATCAATCAGCCCCAGCATTTT. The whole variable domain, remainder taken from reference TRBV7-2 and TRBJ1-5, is GAGVSQSPSNKVTEKGKDVELRCDPISGHTALYWYRQSLGQGLEFLIYFQGNSAPDKSGLPSDRFSAERTGGSVSTLTIQRTQQEDSAVYLCASSPGGINQPQHFGDGTRLSIL.

The CDR3 spells CASSGFGTGFVGQPQHF. CDR3 nucleotide sequence: TGTGCCAGCAGTGGTTTTGGGACAGGGTTTGTGGGTCAGCCCCAGCATTTT. This chain uses TRBV2 with TRBJ1-5, with 9 bases that match TRBD1. This CDR3 is 17 amino acids long. Germline trimming cut 4 bases from V and 6 bases from J; bases unmatched to any gene: 13. Germline CDR1 is SNHLY and CDR2 is FYNNEI.

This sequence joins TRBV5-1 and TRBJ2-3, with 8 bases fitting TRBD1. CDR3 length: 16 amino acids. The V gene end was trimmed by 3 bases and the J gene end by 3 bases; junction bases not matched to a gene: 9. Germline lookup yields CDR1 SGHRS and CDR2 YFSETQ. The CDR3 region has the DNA TGCGCCAGCAGCTCGGCTGACAGGGGTGAGACAGATACGCAGTATTTT. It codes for CASSSADRGETDTQYF.

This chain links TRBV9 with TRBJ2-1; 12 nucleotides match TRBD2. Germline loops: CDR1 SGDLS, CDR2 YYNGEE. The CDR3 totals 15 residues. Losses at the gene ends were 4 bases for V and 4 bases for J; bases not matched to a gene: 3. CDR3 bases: TGTGCCAGCAGCTCACTAGCGGGGGGATACAATGAGCAGTTCTTC. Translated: CASSSLAGGYNEQFF.

Written as DNA, the CDR3 is TGTGCCTGGAGTAAGGGTGGGGCGAGTGGCTACACCTTC. Encoded protein: CAWSKGGASGYTF. This chain links TRBV30 with TRBJ1-2, with D possibly matching TRBD1 (5 bases). Trimming shortened V by 2 bases and J by 7 bases, and 14 bases separated the two germline ends. Per the germline V gene, CDR1 is GTSNPN and CDR2 is SVGIG (reference sequence). The CDR3 loop spans 13 amino acids.

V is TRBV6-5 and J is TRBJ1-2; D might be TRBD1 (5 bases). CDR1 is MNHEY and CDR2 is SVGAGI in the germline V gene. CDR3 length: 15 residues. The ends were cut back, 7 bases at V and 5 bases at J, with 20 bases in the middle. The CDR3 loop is CASKGRAGFSYGYTF. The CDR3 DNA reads TGTGCCAGCAAGGGTAGAGCAGGGTTCTCGTATGGCTACACCTTC.

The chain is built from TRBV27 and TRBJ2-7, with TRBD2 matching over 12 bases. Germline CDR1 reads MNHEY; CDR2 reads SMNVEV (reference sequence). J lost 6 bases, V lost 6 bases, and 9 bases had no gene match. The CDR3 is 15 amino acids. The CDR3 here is CASSPLAGGAVEQYF. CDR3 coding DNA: TGTGCCAGCAGCCCACTAGCGGGGGGCGCCGTCGAGCAGTACTTC.

CDR3 DNA: TGTGCCAGCAGTTACGCCAAGAACTATGGCTACACCTTC. It specifies CASSYAKNYGYTF. The chain joins TRBV6-5 to TRBJ1-2, with D unclear. CDR1 and CDR2 from the germline V gene are MNHEY and SVGAGI. Trimming took off 2 bases at V and 2 bases at J, with 6 bases between the two ends. CDR3 length: 13 amino acids.

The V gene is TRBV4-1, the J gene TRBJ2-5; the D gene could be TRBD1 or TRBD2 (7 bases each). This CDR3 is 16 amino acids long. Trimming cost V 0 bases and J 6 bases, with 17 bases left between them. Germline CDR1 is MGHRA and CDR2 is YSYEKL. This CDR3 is CASSQDLGGGGKTQYF. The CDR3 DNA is TGCGCCAGCAGCCAAGATCTGGGAGGGGGCGGAAAGACCCAGTACTTC.

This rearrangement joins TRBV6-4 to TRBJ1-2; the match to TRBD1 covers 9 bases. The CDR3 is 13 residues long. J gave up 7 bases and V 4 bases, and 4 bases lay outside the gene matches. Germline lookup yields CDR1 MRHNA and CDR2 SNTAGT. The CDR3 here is CASSATGGGGYTF. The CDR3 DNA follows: TGTGCCAGCAGTGCCACAGGGGGCGGTGGCTACACCTTC.

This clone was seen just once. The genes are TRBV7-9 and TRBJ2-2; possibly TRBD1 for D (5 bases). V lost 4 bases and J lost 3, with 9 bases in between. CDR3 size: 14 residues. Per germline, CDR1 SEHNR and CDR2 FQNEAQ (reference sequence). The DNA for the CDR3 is TGTGCCAGCAGCTCCGGACACTACACCGGGGAGCTGTTTTTT. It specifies CASSSGHYTGELFF.

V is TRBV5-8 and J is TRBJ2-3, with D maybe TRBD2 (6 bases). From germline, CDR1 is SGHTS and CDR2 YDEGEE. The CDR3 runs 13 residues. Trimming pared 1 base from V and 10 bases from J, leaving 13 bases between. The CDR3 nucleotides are TGTGCCAGCAGCTTGCGGGGACCGGGGGCGCAGTATTTT. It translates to CASSLRGPGAQYF.

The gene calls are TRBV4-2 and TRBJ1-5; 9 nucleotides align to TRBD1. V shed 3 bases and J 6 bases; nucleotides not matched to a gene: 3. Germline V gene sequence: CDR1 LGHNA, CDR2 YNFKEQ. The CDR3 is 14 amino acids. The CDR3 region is CASSQGTGLQPQHF. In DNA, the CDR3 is TGTGCCAGCAGCCAGGGGACAGGGCTTCAGCCCCAGCATTTT.

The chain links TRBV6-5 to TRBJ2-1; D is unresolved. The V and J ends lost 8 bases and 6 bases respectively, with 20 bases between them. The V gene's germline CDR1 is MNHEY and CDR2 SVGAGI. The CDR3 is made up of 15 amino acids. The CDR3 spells CASSPETASGNEQFF. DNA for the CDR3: TGTGCCAGCTCACCGGAGACCGCAAGTGGCAATGAGCAGTTCTTC.

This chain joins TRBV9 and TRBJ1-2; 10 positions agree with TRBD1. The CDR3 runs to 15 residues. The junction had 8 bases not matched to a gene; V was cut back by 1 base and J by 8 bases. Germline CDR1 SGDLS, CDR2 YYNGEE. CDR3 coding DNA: TGTGCCAGCAGCGTACAGACAGGGGGCGCGAACGGCTACACCTTC. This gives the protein CASSVQTGGANGYTF.

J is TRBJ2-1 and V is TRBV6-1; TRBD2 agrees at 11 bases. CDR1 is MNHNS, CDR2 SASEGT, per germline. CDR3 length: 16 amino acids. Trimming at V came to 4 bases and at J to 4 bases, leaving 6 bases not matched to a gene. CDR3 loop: CASSGSSGGRYNEQFF. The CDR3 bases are TGTGCCAGCAGTGGATCTAGCGGGGGGCGGTACAATGAGCAGTTCTTC.

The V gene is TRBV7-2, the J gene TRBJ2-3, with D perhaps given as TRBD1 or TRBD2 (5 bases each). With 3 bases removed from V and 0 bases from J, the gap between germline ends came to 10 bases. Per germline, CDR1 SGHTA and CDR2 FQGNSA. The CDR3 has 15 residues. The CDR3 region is CASSFEGKSTDTQYF. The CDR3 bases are TGTGCCAGCAGCTTTGAGGGGAAAAGCACAGATACGCAGTATTTT.

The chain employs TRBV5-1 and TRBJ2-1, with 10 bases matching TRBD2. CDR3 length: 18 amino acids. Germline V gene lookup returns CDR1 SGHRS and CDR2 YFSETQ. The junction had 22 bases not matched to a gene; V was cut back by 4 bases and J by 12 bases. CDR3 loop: CASSTRLAGDPTSIRQFF. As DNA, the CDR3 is TGCGCCAGCAGCACCCGCCTAGCGGGGGACCCGACCAGTATTCGGCAGTTCTTC.

CDR3 sequence: CASSWNGEQFF. For the CDR3, the DNA is TGTGCCAGCAGTTGGAACGGGGAGCAGTTCTTC. The chain carries TRBV12-3 or TRBV12-4 and TRBJ2-1; D remains unclear. The CDR3 contains 11 residues. Trimming left V 4 bases short and J 10 bases short, with 8 bases between.

The chain's CDR3 is CASSQGQGNTEAFF. As DNA, the CDR3 is TGTGCCAGCAGCCAAGGACAAGGGAACACTGAAGCTTTCTTT. The rearrangement uses TRBV4-2 and TRBJ1-1; D not resolved. Trimming pared 1 base from V and 1 base from J, leaving 7 bases between. This CDR3 comprises 14 residues. The germline V gene has CDR1 LGHNA and CDR2 YNFKEQ.

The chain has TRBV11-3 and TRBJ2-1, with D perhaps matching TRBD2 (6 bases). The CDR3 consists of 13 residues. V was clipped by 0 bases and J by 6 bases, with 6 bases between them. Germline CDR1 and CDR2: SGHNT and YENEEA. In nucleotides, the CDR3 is TGTGCCAGCAGCTTAGAGGGGGGCAATGAGCAGTTCTTC. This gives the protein CASSLEGGNEQFF.

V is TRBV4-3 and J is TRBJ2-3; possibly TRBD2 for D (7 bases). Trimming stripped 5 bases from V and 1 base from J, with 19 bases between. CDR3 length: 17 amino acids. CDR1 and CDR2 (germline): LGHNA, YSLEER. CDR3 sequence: CASSWGGSSHGTDTQYF. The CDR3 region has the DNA TGCGCCAGCAGCTGGGGGGGCTCGTCCCATGGCACAGATACGCAGTATTTT.

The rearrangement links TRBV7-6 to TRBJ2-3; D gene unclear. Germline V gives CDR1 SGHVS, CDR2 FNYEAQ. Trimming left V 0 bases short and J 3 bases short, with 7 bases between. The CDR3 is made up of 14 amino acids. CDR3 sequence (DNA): TGTGCCAGCAGCTTAGCCCCAGCGACAGATACGCAGTATTTT. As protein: CASSLAPATDTQYF.

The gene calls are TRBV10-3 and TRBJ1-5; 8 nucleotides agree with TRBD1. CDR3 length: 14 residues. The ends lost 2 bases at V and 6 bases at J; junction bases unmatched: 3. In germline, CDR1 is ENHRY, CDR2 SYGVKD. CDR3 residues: CAISEAGGLQPQHF. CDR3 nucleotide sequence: TGTGCCATCAGTGAGGCAGGGGGCCTTCAGCCCCAGCATTTT.

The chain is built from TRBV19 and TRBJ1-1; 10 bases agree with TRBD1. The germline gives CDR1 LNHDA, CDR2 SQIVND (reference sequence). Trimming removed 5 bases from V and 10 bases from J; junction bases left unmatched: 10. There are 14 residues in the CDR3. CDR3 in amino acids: CASSPPGQGSGAFF. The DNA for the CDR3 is TGTGCCAGTAGTCCACCGGGACAGGGGAGCGGAGCTTTCTTT.

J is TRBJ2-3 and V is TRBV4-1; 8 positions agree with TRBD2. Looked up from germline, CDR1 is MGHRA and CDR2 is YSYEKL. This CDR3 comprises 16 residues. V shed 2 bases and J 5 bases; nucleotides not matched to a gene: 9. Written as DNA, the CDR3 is TGCGCCAGCAGCCAACCGCTCGGGGGGGCGAAAGATACGCAGTATTTT. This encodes CASSQPLGGAKDTQYF.